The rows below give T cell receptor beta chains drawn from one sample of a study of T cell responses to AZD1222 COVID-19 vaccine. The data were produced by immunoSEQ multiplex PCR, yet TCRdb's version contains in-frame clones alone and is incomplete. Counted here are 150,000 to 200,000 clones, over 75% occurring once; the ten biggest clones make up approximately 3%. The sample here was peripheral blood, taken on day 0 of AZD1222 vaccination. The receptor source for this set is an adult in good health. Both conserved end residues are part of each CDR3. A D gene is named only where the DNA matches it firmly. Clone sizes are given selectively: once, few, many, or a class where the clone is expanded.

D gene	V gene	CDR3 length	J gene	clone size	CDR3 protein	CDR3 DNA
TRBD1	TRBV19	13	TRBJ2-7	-	CASSLLRDSRPLF	TGTGCCAGTAGTCTCCTACGGGACAGCAGGCCCCTCTTC
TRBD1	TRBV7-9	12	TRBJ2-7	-	CASSWTGYEQYF	TGTGCCAGCAGCTGGACAGGGTACGAGCAGTACTTC
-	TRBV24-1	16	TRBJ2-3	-	CATSDPTGGDTDTQYF	TGTGCCACCAGTGATCCTACAGGGGGGGACACAGATACGCAGTATTTT
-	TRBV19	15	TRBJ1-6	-	CASSPPGRQSSPLHF	TGTGCCAGTAGCCCCCCGGGACGACAGAGTTCACCCCTCCACTTT
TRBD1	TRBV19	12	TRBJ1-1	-	CASSRQGTEAFF	TGTGCCAGTAGTAGACAGGGCACTGAAGCTTTCTTT
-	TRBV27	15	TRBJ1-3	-	CASSSTTDSGNTIYF	TGTGCCAGCAGTAGTACGACAGACTCTGGAAACACCATATATTTT
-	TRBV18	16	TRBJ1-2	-	CASSPPGRNSRGGYTF	TGTGCCAGCTCACCACCAGGCCGAAACTCGCGGGGTGGCTACACCTTC
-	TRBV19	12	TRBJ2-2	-	CASSIVTGELFF	TGTGCCAGTAGTATAGTCACCGGGGAGCTGTTTTTT
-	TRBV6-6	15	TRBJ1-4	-	CASSYHTPTNEKLFF	TGTGCCAGCAGTTACCACACTCCAACTAATGAAAAACTGTTTTTT
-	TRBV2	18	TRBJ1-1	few	CASSTTPPLGLLNTEAFF	TGTGCCAGCAGCACCACACCCCCACTGGGGCTGCTGAACACTGAAGCTTTCTTT
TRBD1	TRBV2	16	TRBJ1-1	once	CASSEAGQGGNTEAFF	TGTGCCAGCAGTGAAGCCGGCCAGGGGGGGAACACTGAAGCTTTCTTT
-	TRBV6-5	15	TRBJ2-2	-	CASSGTTAHTGELFF	TGTGCCAGCAGCGGGACGACCGCGCACACCGGGGAGCTGTTTTTT
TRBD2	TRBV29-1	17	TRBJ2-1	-	CSVEGLAGKISYNEQFF	TGCAGCGTTGAGGGACTAGCGGGGAAAATCTCCTACAATGAGCAGTTCTTC
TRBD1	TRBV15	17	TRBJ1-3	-	CATSRGDRVVSGNTIYF	TGTGCCACCAGCAGAGGGGACAGGGTAGTGTCTGGAAACACCATATATTTT
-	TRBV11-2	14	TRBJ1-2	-	CASSSAGGSYGYTF	TGTGCCAGCAGCTCAGCGGGCGGGTCCTATGGCTACACCTTC
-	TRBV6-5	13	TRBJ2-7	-	CASRAVGAYEQYF	TGTGCCAGCAGGGCCGTGGGCGCCTACGAGCAGTACTTC
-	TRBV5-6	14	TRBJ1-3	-	CASSGLGTGNTIYF	TGTGCCAGCAGCGGACTCGGGACAGGAAACACCATATATTTT
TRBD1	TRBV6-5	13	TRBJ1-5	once	CASSRTGYQPQHF	TGTGCCAGCAGTCGGACAGGTTATCAGCCCCAGCATTTT
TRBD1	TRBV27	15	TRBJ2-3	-	CASSLSTGGRNTQYF	TGTGCCAGCAGTTTATCGACAGGGGGCAGGAATACGCAGTATTTT
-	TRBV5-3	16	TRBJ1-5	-	CARSLPGGGGNQPQHF	TGTGCCAGAAGCCTCCCGGGGGGAGGTGGCAATCAGCCCCAGCATTTT
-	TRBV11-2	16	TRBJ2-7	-	CASSSLTGKVSLEQYF	TGTGCCAGCAGTTCGCTCACAGGGAAGGTGTCCCTCGAGCAGTACTTC
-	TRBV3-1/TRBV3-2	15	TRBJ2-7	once	CASGRWGARAYEQYF	TGTGCCAGCGGCCGGTGGGGGGCGCGGGCCTACGAGCAGTACTTC
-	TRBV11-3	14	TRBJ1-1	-	CASSLGRANTEAFF	TGTGCCAGCAGCCTTGGACGGGCGAACACTGAAGCTTTCTTT
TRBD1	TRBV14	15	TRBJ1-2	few	CASSARTGGRDGYTF	TGTGCCAGCAGCGCTAGGACAGGGGGTCGGGATGGCTACACCTTC
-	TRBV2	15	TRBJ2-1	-	CASSETLRPSIEQFF	TGTGCCAGCAGTGAAACGCTGCGGCCCTCCATTGAGCAGTTCTTC
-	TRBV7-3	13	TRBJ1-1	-	CASSRQGNTEAFF	TGTGCCAGCAGCCGTCAGGGGAACACTGAAGCTTTCTTT
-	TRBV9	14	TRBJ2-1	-	CASSVAPSYNEQFF	TGTGCCAGCAGCGTAGCCCCCTCCTACAATGAGCAGTTCTTC
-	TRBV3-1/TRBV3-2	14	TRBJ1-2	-	CASSQVGGGYGYTF	TGTGCCAGCAGCCAAGTAGGGGGAGGCTATGGCTACACCTTC
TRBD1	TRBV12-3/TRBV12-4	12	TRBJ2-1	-	CASKGTGYEQFF	TGTGCCAGCAAGGGGACAGGGTATGAGCAGTTCTTC
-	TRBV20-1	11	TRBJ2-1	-	CSAPGQGRQFF	TGCAGTGCCCCAGGGCAGGGGAGGCAGTTCTTC
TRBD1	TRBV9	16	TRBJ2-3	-	CASSVEGAPPTDTQYF	TGTGCCAGCAGCGTAGAGGGGGCTCCCCCCACAGATACGCAGTATTTT